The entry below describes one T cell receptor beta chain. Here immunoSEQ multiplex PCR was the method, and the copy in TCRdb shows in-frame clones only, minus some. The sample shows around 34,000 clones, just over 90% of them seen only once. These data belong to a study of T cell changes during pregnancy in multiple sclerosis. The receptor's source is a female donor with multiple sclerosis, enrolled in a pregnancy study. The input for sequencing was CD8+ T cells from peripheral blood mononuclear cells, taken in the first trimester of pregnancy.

Here the CDR3 reads CASSWTSGTLQTQYF. The CDR3 coding sequence is TGTGCCAGCAGTTGGACTAGCGGGACGCTCCAGACCCAGTACTTC. The chain joins TRBV27 to TRBJ2-5; the match to TRBD2 covers 12 bases. From germline, CDR1 is MNHEY and CDR2 SMNVEV (reference sequence). The CDR3 extends over 15 amino acids. With V trimmed by 4 bases and J by 6 bases, 6 bases remained unmatched.